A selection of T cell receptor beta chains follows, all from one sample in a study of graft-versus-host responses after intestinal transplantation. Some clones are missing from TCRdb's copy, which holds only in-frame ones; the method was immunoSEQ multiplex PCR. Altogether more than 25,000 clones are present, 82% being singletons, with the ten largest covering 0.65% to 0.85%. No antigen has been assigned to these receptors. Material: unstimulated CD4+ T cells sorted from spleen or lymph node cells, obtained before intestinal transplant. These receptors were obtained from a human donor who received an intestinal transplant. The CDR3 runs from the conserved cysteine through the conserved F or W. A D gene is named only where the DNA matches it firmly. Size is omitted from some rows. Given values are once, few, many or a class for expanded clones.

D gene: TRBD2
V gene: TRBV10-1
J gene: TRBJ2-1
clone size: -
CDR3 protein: CASSEGAGLAAYNEQFF
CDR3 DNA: TGCGCCAGCAGTGAGGGAGCGGGACTAGCGGCTTACAATGAGCAGTTCTTC

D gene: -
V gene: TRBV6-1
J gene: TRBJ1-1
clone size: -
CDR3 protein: CASSENVVSTTEAFF
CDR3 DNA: TGTGCCAGCAGTGAAAATGTGGTATCGACCACTGAAGCTTTCTTT

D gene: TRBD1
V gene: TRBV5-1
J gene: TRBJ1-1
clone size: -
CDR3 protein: CASSLDRGVTEAFF
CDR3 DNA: TGCGCCAGCAGCTTGGACAGGGGGGTAACTGAAGCTTTCTTT

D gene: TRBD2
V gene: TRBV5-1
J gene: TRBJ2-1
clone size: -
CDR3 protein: CASSPGTSGEEQFF
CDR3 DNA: TGCGCCAGCAGCCCGGGGACTAGCGGGGAAGAGCAGTTCTTC

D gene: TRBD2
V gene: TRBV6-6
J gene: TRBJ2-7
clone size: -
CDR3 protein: CASSLAGGRYEQYF
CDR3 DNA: TGTGCCAGCAGTTTAGCGGGAGGACGCTATGAGCAGTACTTC

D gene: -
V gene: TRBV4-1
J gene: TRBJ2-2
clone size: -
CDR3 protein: CASSYDSSNTGELFF
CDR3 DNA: TGTGCCAGCAGCTACGACAGCTCGAACACCGGGGAGCTGTTTTTT

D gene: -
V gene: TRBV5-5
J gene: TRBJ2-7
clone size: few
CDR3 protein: CASSLSPSSIYEQYF
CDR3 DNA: TGTGCCAGCAGCTTATCTCCCTCCTCGATATACGAGCAGTACTTC

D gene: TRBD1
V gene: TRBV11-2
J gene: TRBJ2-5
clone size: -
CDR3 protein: CASSLGDDRGRETQYF
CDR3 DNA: TGTGCCAGCAGCTTAGGGGACGACAGGGGGCGGGAGACCCAGTACTTC

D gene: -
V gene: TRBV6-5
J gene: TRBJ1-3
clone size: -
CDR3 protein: CASLSRGRNTIYF
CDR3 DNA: TGTGCCAGCCTTAGTAGGGGCAGAAACACCATATATTTT

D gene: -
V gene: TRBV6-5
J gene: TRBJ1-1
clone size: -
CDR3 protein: CASSVRQNTEAFF
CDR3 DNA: TGTGCCAGCAGTGTAAGACAAAACACTGAAGCTTTCTTT

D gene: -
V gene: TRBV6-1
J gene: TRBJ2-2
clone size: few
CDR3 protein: CASSATGSTGELFF
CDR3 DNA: TGTGCCAGCAGTGCTACAGGGTCCACCGGGGAGCTGTTTTTT

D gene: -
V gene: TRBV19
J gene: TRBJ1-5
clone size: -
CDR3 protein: CASSIDRVGGGQPQHF
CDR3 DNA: TGTGCCAGTAGTATAGATCGGGTGGGGGGCGGTCAGCCCCAGCATTTT

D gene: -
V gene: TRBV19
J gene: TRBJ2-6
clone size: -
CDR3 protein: CASHNSGANVLTF
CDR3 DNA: TGTGCCAGCCACAACTCTGGGGCCAACGTCCTGACTTTC

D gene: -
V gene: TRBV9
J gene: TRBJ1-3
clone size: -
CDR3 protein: CASSVEDSGNTIYF
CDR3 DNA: TGTGCCAGCAGCGTAGAGGACTCTGGAAACACCATATATTTT

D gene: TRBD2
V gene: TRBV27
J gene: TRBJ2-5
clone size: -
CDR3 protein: CASTPGTSGAETQYF
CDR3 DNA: TGTGCCAGCACCCCGGGGACTAGCGGGGCAGAGACCCAGTACTTC

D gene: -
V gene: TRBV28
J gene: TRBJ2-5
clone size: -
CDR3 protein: CASSLAGHETQYF
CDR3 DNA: TGTGCCAGCAGTTTAGCGGGACACGAGACCCAGTACTTC

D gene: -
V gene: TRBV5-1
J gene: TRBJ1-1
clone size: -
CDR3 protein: CASSLRQMTEAFF
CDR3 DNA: TGCGCCAGCAGCTTGCGACAGATGACTGAAGCTTTCTTT

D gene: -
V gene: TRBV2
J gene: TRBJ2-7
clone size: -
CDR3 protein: CASSEPGEQYF
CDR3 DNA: TGTGCCAGCAGTGAACCAGGGGAGCAGTACTTC

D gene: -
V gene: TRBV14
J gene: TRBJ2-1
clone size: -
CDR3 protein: CASSQDRPEQFF
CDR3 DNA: TGTGCCAGCAGCCAAGATCGGCCAGAGCAGTTCTTC

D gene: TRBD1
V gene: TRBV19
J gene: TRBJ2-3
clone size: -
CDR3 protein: CASTTGGGGTDTQYF
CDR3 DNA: TGTGCCAGTACCACAGGGGGCGGGGGCACAGATACGCAGTATTTT

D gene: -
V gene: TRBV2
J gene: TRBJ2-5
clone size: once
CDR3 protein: CASREGQETQYF
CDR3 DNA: TGTGCCAGCAGGGAGGGGCAAGAGACCCAGTACTTC

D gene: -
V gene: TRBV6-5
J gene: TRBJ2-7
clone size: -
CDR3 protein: CASSYSKTGYEQYF
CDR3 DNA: TGTGCCAGCAGTTACTCGAAGACAGGCTACGAGCAGTACTTC

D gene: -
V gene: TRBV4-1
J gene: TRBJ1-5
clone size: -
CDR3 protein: CASSLIYGDQPQHF
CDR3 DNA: TGCGCCAGCAGCCTAATCTATGGGGATCAGCCCCAGCATTTT

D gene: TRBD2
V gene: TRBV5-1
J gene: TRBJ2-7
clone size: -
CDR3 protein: CASSRLAGESYEQYF
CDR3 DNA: TGCGCCAGCAGTAGACTAGCGGGTGAATCCTACGAGCAGTACTTC

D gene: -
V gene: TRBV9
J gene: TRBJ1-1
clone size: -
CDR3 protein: CASSVEEDTEAFF
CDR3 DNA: TGTGCCAGCAGCGTAGAGGAAGATACTGAAGCTTTCTTT

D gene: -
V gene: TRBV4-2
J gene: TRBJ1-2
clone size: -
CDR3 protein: CASSQDPVNYGYTF
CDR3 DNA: TGTGCCAGCAGCCAAGATCCAGTTAACTATGGCTACACCTTC

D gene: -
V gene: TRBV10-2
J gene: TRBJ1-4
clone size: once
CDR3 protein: CASRGRGNEKLFF
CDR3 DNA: TGCGCCAGCAGGGGACGGGGTAATGAAAAACTGTTTTTT

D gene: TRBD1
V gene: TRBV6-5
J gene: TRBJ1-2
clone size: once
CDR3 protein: CASRNTGDYYGYTF
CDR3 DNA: TGTGCCAGCAGAAATACAGGGGATTACTATGGCTACACCTTC

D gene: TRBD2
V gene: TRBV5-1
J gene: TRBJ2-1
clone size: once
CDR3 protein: CASSKGLAGWGDSYNEQFF
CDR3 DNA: TGCGCCAGCAGCAAGGGACTAGCGGGATGGGGGGACTCCTACAATGAGCAGTTCTTC

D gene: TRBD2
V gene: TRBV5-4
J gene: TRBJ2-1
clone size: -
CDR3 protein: CASSLDPGGPNEQFF
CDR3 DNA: TGTGCCAGCAGCTTGGATCCGGGGGGGCCCAATGAGCAGTTCTTC

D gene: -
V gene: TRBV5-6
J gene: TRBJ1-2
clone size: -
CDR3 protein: CASSPGPRDGWIDGYTF
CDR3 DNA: TGTGCCAGCAGCCCTGGACCCCGGGACGGTTGGATCGATGGCTACACCTTC

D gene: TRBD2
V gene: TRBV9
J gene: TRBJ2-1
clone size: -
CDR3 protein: CASSVGGGRAHEQFF
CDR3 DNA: TGTGCCAGCAGCGTAGGGGGCGGGAGGGCCCATGAGCAGTTCTTC

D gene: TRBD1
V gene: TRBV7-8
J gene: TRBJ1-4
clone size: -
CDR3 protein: CASSLRDRGTNEKLFF
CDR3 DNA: TGTGCCAGCAGCCTCCGGGACAGGGGAACTAATGAAAAACTGTTTTTT

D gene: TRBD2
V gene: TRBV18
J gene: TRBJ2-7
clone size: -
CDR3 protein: CASSPIATSGLSYEQYF
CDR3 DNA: TGTGCCAGCTCACCAATTGCGACTAGCGGCCTCAGTTACGAGCAGTACTTC

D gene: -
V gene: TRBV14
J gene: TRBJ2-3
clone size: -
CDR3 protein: CASSQDPVLTDTQYF
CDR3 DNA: TGTGCCAGCAGCCAAGATCCAGTACTCACAGATACGCAGTATTTT

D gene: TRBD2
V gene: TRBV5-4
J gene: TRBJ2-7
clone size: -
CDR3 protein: CASSLGLAGGAWEQYF
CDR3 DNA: TGTGCCAGCAGCTTGGGCCTAGCGGGGGGAGCATGGGAGCAGTACTTC

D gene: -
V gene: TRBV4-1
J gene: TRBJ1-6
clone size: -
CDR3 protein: CASSHPGSSYNSPLHF
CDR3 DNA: TGCGCCAGCAGCCACCCAGGGAGCTCCTATAATTCACCCCTCCACTTT

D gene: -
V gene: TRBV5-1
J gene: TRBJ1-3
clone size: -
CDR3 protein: CASTPGQIGNTIYF
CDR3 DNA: TGCGCCAGCACCCCAGGACAGATTGGAAACACCATATATTTT

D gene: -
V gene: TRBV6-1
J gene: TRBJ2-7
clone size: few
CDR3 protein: CASSANSLTYEQYF
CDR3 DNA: TGTGCCAGCAGCGCAAACAGCCTCACCTACGAGCAGTACTTC

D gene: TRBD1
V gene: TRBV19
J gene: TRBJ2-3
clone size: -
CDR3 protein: CASSIGTGGTNTQYF
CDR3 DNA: TGTGCCAGTAGTATAGGGACAGGGGGCACAAATACGCAGTATTTT

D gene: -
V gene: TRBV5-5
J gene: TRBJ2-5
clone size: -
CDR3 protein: CASSLGPGFGETQYF
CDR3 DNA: TGTGCCAGCAGCTTGGGGCCGGGGTTCGGAGAGACCCAGTACTTC

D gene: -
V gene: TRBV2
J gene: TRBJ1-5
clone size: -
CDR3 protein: CASRLTADSNQPQHF
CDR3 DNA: TGTGCCAGCAGGCTAACAGCGGATAGCAATCAGCCCCAGCATTTT

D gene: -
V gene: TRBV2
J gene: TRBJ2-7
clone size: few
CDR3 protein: CASSWGTGGEQYF
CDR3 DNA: TGTGCCAGCAGTTGGGGCACAGGAGGCGAGCAGTACTTC

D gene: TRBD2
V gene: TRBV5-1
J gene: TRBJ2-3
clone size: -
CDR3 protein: CASGLAGGRTDTQYF
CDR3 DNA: TGCGCCAGTGGACTAGCGGGAGGAAGGACAGATACGCAGTATTTT

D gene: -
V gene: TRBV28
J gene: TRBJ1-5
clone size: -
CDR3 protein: CASSLSLGIQHF
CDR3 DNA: TGTGCCAGCAGTTTATCTTTAGGGATACAGCATTTT

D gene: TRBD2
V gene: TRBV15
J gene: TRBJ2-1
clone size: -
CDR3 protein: CATSRVGGGYNEQFF
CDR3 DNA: TGTGCCACCAGCAGAGTCGGGGGGGGCTACAATGAGCAGTTCTTC

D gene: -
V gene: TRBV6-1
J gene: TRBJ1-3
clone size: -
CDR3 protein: CASSVSTSSGNTIYF
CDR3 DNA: TGTGCCAGCAGTGTATCTACTAGCTCTGGAAACACCATATATTTT